This TCR beta chain is drawn from a study of shared clonotypes between healthy human individuals. This CDR3 comprises 15 residues. Germline V gene data show CDR1 as SGHAT and CDR2 as FQNNGV. V gave up 5 bases and J gave up 1 base; unmatched junction bases: 4. This clone was seen just once. Data came from immunoSEQ multiplex PCR; TCRdb stores just in-frame clones and leaves some out. This table holds over a million clones, approximately 72% found once. This sequence originates from a man younger than 35 in good health. Sequencing was done on a sample of memory CD4+ T cells sorted from blood. Indicated subset: CD45RA-negative fraction. The chain couples TRBV11-2 to TRBJ2-3; 9 nucleotides match TRBD2. The CDR3 reads CASSSGGRGTDTQYF. As DNA, the CDR3 is TGTGCCAGCAGCAGCGGGGGGCGGGGCACAGATACGCAGTATTTT.